This TCR beta chain was observed in a study of blood T cell repertoires in COVID-19. About the study: The study drew acute and convalescent COVID-19 samples from the United States, Italy and Spain. Sample material is recorded as cDNA or gDNA derived from T cells, B-cell-depleted T cells, or PBMCs.

Trimming shortened V by 3 bases and J by 0 bases, and 9 bases separated the two germline ends. Germline CDR1 is LGHDT and CDR2 is YNNKEL (reference sequence). The CDR3 extends over 15 amino acids. Source study methods: From reference gene primer amplification, estimates of nucleated cell counts were derived. The data were produced by immunoSEQ multiplex PCR, yet TCRdb's version contains in-frame clones alone and is incomplete. For V, J and clone size, that table is used; D and trimming come from the DNA. The sample carries more than 150,000 clones, under 90% recorded once. Sequencing was performed on peripheral blood. The gene calls are TRBV3-1 (or the pseudogene TRBV3-2) and TRBJ2-1, with D maybe TRBD1 (6 bases). The sequence was obtained from a man under 40 with active or convalescent COVID-19. CDR3 region: CASSQGTPSYNEQFF. The CDR3 DNA follows: TGTGCCAGCAGCCAGGGGACACCCTCCTACAATGAGCAGTTCTTC.